The 32 T cell receptor beta chains below all came from one sample that was sequenced in a study of T cells in Graves' hyperthyroidism and ophthalmopathy (dated by TCRdb to about 2019). The library was obtained by multiplex PCR. Sequenced using an Illumina HiSeq 2000. TCR beta CDR3 regions were amplified from RNA transcripts. A first-round RT-PCR of the TCR CDR3 used the HTBI primer set with the Qiagen OneStep RT-PCR kit. The public reads were reanalyzed by TCRdb: fastp trimming at Q25, MiXCR alignment, in-frame beta chains only. A single entry per CDR3 protein holds the most common genes and DNA from its merged rows. For this sample the table gives fewer than 450,000 distinct CDR3 sequences, of which around 15% were detected only once. About 20% of the sample is taken by the ten largest. The sample comprised blood. The receptors here all came from a woman aged 55-75 years with Graves' ophthalmopathy.

The sample holds many counts of this clonotype. V gene TRBV2 combines with J gene TRBJ2-7; 8 bases are a match to TRBD1. This CDR3 is built from 14 residues. Germline trimming cut 6 bases from V and 3 bases from J; bases unmatched to any gene: 7. Germline V gives CDR1 SNHLY, CDR2 FYNNEI. The CDR3 region has the DNA TGTGCCAGCAGACCTGGGGACAGGAACTACGAGCAGTACTTC. It yields the protein CASRPGDRNYEQYF.

This clonotype was seen repeatedly, ten times or more. The gene calls are TRBV12-3 or TRBV12-4 and TRBJ1-2; TRBD1 might be the D (5 bases). Trimming took 2 bases from V and 6 from J, leaving 16 bases between them. This CDR3 is 15 amino acids long. CDR3 in DNA: TGTGCCAGCAGTTTAATGCCAGGGAGAAGGGATGGCTACACCTTC. Translation gives CASSLMPGRRDGYTF.

At least ten counts were recorded for this clonotype. As DNA, the CDR3 is TGTGCCAGCAGTGTTCCGGGACTAGCGGGAGCAGGTGAGCAGTACTTC. Its translation: CASSVPGLAGAGEQYF. The V gene is TRBV2, the J gene TRBJ2-7, with 14 bases matching TRBD2. The CDR3 consists of 16 residues. The germline V gene encodes CDR1 SNHLY and CDR2 FYNNEI. V trimming: 4 bases; J trimming: 7 bases; junction bases outside the gene matches: 9.

This clonotype was detected a few times. A much larger clone lies a single base off, so this may be a read error. The CDR3 end shows no conserved phenylalanine or tryptophan, and so a read error is likely. DNA for the CDR3: TGTGCCAGCAGCTTTGGGAGGTCCCAAGAGACCCAGTACCTC. This gives the protein CASSFGRSQETQYL. V and J are TRBV11-2 and TRBJ2-5, with D perhaps TRBD2 (6 bases). The CDR3 runs to 14 residues. In germline, CDR1 is SGHAT, CDR2 FQNNGV. Trimming left V 3 bases short and J 1 base short, with 9 bases between.

This clonotype was seen at least ten times. J is TRBJ2-7 and V is TRBV18; D is undetermined. The CDR3 spans 11 residues. V lost 6 bases and J 3 bases, leaving 6 bases between the germline ends. Germline CDR1 and CDR2: KGHSH and LQKENI. CDR3 in DNA: TGTGCCAGCTCTAACAACTACGAGCAGTACTTC. It specifies CASSNNYEQYF.

CDR3 loop: CASSLIREQFF. As DNA, the CDR3 is TGTGCCAGCAGCTTGATAAGAGAGCAGTTCTTC. V and J are TRBV7-9 and TRBJ2-1; no clear D gene. This CDR3 spans 11 amino acids. Germline CDR1 SEHNR, CDR2 FQNEAQ (reference sequence). V gave up 3 bases and J gave up 10 bases, with 7 bases separating them.

This chain uses TRBV28 with TRBJ1-1; D might be TRBD1 (6 bases). The length of the CDR3 is 15 residues. The V gene's germline CDR1 is MDHEN and CDR2 SYDVKM. V lost 4 bases, J lost 4 bases, and 16 bases lay in between. DNA of the CDR3: TGTGCCAGCAGTTACTACCCACAGGGCGCCACTGAAGCTTTCTTT. Amino acid sequence: CASSYYPQGATEAFF.

In this sample, this clonotype turned up many times. The CDR3 sequence is CASRLRQGAGELFF. CDR3 nucleotides: TGCGCCAGCAGATTAAGGCAGGGAGCCGGGGAGCTGTTTTTT. The chain employs TRBV5-1 and TRBJ2-2, with D perhaps given as TRBD1 or TRBD2 (5 bases each). V lost 5 bases and J lost 6, with 14 bases in between. CDR3 size: 14 residues. The germline gives CDR1 SGHRS, CDR2 YFSETQ.

This clonotype has a count of ten or more. J is TRBJ2-1 and V is TRBV11-1; D gene uncertain. The CDR3 totals 14 residues. In germline, CDR1 is SGHAT, CDR2 FQDESV (reference sequence). Trimming removed 2 bases from V and 9 bases from J, with 14 bases in between. The CDR3 region has the DNA TGTGCCAGCAGCTTACTCCGAGCGAGAAGTGAGCAGTTCTTC. It translates to CASSLLRARSEQFF.

This chain uses TRBV5-4 with TRBJ2-7, with 10 bases lining up with TRBD1. The CDR3 spans 15 residues. The V gene's germline CDR1 is SGHNT and CDR2 YYREEE (reference sequence). V dropped 1 base and J dropped 3; count of bases not matched to a gene: 4. CDR3 sequence: CASSLIGTGVYEQYF. The CDR3 nucleotides read TGTGCCAGCAGCTTGATTGGGACAGGGGTCTACGAGCAGTACTTC.

This clonotype was recorded at least ten times. V usage is TRBV5-1 and J usage is TRBJ2-3; TRBD1 matches 9 bases. With V trimmed by 3 bases and J by 2 bases, 1 base remained unmatched. Germline CDR1 SGHRS, CDR2 YFSETQ. This CDR3 is 14 amino acids long. CDR3 sequence (DNA): TGCGCCAGCAGCTGGACAGGGGACACAGATACGCAGTATTTT. Translation: CASSWTGDTDTQYF.

This clonotype was recorded at least ten times. V and J are TRBV7-2 and TRBJ2-5; D is unresolved. CDR1 and CDR2 from the germline V gene are SGHTA and FQGNSA. The V and J ends lost 1 base and 5 bases respectively, with 17 bases between them. The CDR3 has 16 amino acids. The CDR3 spells CASSLGAAPFGETQYF. In nucleotides, the CDR3 is TGTGCCAGCAGCTTAGGGGCTGCGCCTTTTGGGGAGACCCAGTACTTC.

This clonotype was counted at least ten times. The chain combines TRBV27 with TRBJ2-3; 8 bases map to TRBD2. This CDR3 comprises 16 residues. V was pared by 4 bases and J by 3 bases, with 9 bases of the junction left unmatched. Germline V gives CDR1 MNHEY, CDR2 SMNVEV (reference sequence). CDR3 amino acids: CASSSPGERGTDTQYF. CDR3 bases: TGTGCCAGCAGTTCCCCCGGGGAGCGGGGGACAGATACGCAGTATTTT.

In this sample, this clonotype turned up many times. J is TRBJ2-3 and V is TRBV7-9; 9 bases are a match to TRBD1. In germline, CDR1 is SEHNR, CDR2 FQNEAQ (reference sequence). The J segment lost 2 bases and the V segment lost 3 bases, leaving 3 bases of the junction unmatched. The CDR3 contains 15 residues. CDR3 in DNA: TGTGCCAGCAGCTTTGGACAGGGGAACACAGATACGCAGTATTTT. Amino acids: CASSFGQGNTDTQYF.

The CDR3 sequence: CSARATGNSPLHF. The CDR3 bases are TGCAGTGCTAGAGCGACAGGGAATTCACCCCTCCACTTT. The chain combines TRBV20-1 with TRBJ1-6; 7 bases line up with TRBD1. Per the germline V gene, CDR1 is DFQATT and CDR2 is SNEGSKA (reference sequence). The ends lost 1 base at V and 7 bases at J; junction bases unmatched: 1. This CDR3 has 13 amino acids.

This clonotype came up many times. The chain joins TRBV5-6 to TRBJ2-2; 9 bases agree with TRBD2. The CDR3 consists of 15 residues. The ends lost 4 bases at V and 3 bases at J; junction bases unmatched: 4. Germline CDR1 and CDR2: SGHDT and YYEEEE. CDR3 in DNA: TGTGCCAGCAGCCCGACTAGCGGATACACCGGGGAGCTGTTTTTT. Protein: CASSPTSGYTGELFF. Filled out from reference TRBV5-6 and TRBJ2-2, the complete variable domain reads DAGVTQSPTHLIKTRGQQVTLRCSPKSGHDTVSWYQQALGQGPQFIFQYYEEEERQRGNFPDRFSGHQFPNYSSELNVNALLLGDSALYLCASSPTSGYTGELFFGEGSRLTVL.

This chain joins TRBV12-5 and TRBJ2-1; D gene ambiguous. V lost 2 bases to trimming and J lost 5 bases, with 10 bases between them. Germline CDR1 is LGHNT and CDR2 is FRNRAP. The CDR3 covers 14 residues. CDR3 DNA: TGTGCTAGTGGTTTGTCTACTGTAAACAATGAGCAGTTCTTC. It is translated as CASGLSTVNNEQFF.

This clonotype was seen many times. This sequence joins TRBV13 and TRBJ2-3, with D possibly TRBD1 on 5 matching bases. Trimming shortened V by 5 bases and J by 2 bases, and 11 bases separated the two germline ends. Germline assignment: CDR1 PRHDT and CDR2 FYEKMQ (reference sequence). The CDR3 is 14 residues long. The CDR3 is CASSPRQLTDTQYF. CDR3 nucleotides: TGTGCCAGCAGCCCGCGACAGCTCACAGATACGCAGTATTTT.

This clonotype was counted ten times or more. V usage is TRBV7-2 and J usage is TRBJ2-1, with 7 bases fitting TRBD2. CDR3 size: 15 residues. Germline trimming cut 2 bases from V and 3 bases from J; bases unmatched to any gene: 4. Germline V gene sequence: CDR1 SGHTA, CDR2 FQGNSA. In nucleotides, the CDR3 is TGTGCCAGCAGCTTACGGGGAGGGAGCTACAATGAGCAGTTCTTC. Protein product: CASSLRGGSYNEQFF.

This clonotype was seen a few times. The CDR3 loop is CASSLGTGQDTQYF. CDR3 DNA: TGTGCCAGCAGCTTAGGAACTGGGCAAGATACGCAGTATTTT. The V call is TRBV11-3, the J call TRBJ2-3; D remains unclear. Trimming cost V 1 base and J 5 bases, with 10 bases left between them. The germline V gene encodes CDR1 SGHNT and CDR2 YENEEA. The CDR3 has 14 amino acids.

This clonotype was counted ten times or more. J is TRBJ2-3 and V is TRBV20-1, with 11 bases lining up with TRBD1. The CDR3 has 16 amino acids. Germline trimming cut 0 bases from V and 1 base from J; bases unmatched to any gene: 3. The germline V gene has CDR1 DFQATT and CDR2 SNEGSKA (reference sequence). The CDR3 region has the DNA TGCAGTGCTAGAGAACCGGGACAGGGGGGCACAGATACGCAGTATTTT. It is translated as CSAREPGQGGTDTQYF.

The rearrangement links TRBV6-1 to TRBJ1-1, with 11 bases fitting TRBD1. V gave up 8 bases and J gave up 8 bases; unmatched junction bases: 22. The germline CDR1 and CDR2 sequences are MNHNS and SASEGT. This CDR3 is built from 18 residues. The CDR3 here is CASGQGATLIGGASEAFF. CDR3 DNA sequence: TGTGCCAGCGGACAGGGGGCGACGCTTATAGGCGGGGCATCCGAAGCTTTCTTT.

The chain carries TRBV19 and TRBJ2-4, with D perhaps matching TRBD2 (5 bases). The CDR3 has 14 residues. V was pared by 7 bases and J by 9 bases, with 19 bases between. Germline CDR1 LNHDA, CDR2 SQIVND (reference sequence). The CDR3 coding sequence is TGTGCCAGTACTAAGGTTATATCCGAGGGCATTCAGTACTTC. Translated: CASTKVISEGIQYF.

In its sample, this clonotype was seen a few times. The junction does not match germline at one end; this may be a read error. The rearrangement joins TRBV12-5 to TRBJ2-1; no clear D gene. The CDR3 is 15 residues long. Per the germline V gene, CDR1 is LGHNT and CDR2 is FRNRAP. Written as DNA, the CDR3 is TGTGCTGGTGGTTTCGGGCAGGCCGCCTACAATGAGCAGTTCTTC. Its protein product is CAGGFGQAAYNEQFF.

This clonotype was found many times. The V and J genes are TRBV5-6 and TRBJ2-7; 7 bases are shared with TRBD2. The CDR3 runs to 15 residues. CDR1 is SGHDT, CDR2 YYEEEE, per germline. V shed 4 bases, J shed 1 base, and the junction held 8 bases outside the gene matches. CDR3 in amino acids: CASSTPGLPSYEQYF. Here the CDR3 DNA reads TGTGCCAGCAGCACCCCGGGACTACCGTCCTACGAGCAGTACTTC. Together with reference TRBV5-6 and TRBJ2-7, the CDR3 gives the full variable domain: DAGVTQSPTHLIKTRGQQVTLRCSPKSGHDTVSWYQQALGQGPQFIFQYYEEEERQRGNFPDRFSGHQFPNYSSELNVNALLLGDSALYLCASSTPGLPSYEQYFGPGTRLTVT.

Many counts were recorded for this clonotype. The genes are TRBV11-2 and TRBJ2-1; no firm D call. CDR3 length: 16 residues. V was clipped by 4 bases and J by 6 bases, with 19 bases between them. Germline loops: CDR1 SGHAT, CDR2 FQNNGV. The CDR3 region is CASSWGFGLTGNEQFF. The CDR3 DNA reads as TGTGCCAGCAGCTGGGGTTTCGGCCTTACCGGCAATGAGCAGTTCTTC.

This clonotype was picked up many times. The gene calls are TRBV27 and TRBJ2-7; D is unresolved. The V end lost 4 bases, the J end lost 3 bases, and 10 bases lay between the germline ends. Per the germline V gene, CDR1 is MNHEY and CDR2 is SMNVEV (reference sequence). This CDR3 is built from 13 residues. The CDR3 bases are TGTGCCAGCAGTTCCGGACGGAACTACGAGCAGTACTTC. It specifies CASSSGRNYEQYF.

This clonotype was observed at least ten times. The rearrangement links TRBV6-1 to TRBJ2-2; 10 bases map to TRBD1. Looked up from germline, CDR1 is MNHNS and CDR2 is SASEGT. The CDR3 loop spans 14 amino acids. V gave up 9 bases and J gave up 7 bases; unmatched junction bases: 8. In DNA, the CDR3 is TGTGCCAGTACCGGGACAGGGGTGATCGGGGAGCTGTTTTTT. This translates into CASTGTGVIGELFF.

This clonotype was observed many times. The rearrangement uses TRBV12-3 or TRBV12-4 and TRBJ2-7; D call uncertain. The V end was cut by 5 bases, the J end by 7 bases, with 15 bases between. The length of the CDR3 is 13 residues. Here the CDR3 DNA reads TGTGCCAGCAGTCCCGGGCTGGTGGAAGAGCAGTACTTC. Translation: CASSPGLVEEQYF.

The J gene is TRBJ2-7, the V gene TRBV20-1; 7 nucleotides agree with TRBD1. Trimming cost V 5 bases and J 4 bases; bases outside gene matches: 8. The V gene's germline CDR1 is DFQATT and CDR2 SNEGSKA (reference sequence). This CDR3 is 13 amino acids long. This CDR3 reads CSAPGTVTYEQYF. As DNA, the CDR3 is TGCAGTGCTCCCGGGACAGTCACTTACGAGCAGTACTTC.

The rearrangement uses TRBV20-1 and TRBJ2-1; D uncertain. Per germline, CDR1 DFQATT and CDR2 SNEGSKA (reference sequence). The CDR3 runs to 12 residues. Trimming shortened V by 6 bases and J by 9 bases, and 15 bases separated the two germline ends. The CDR3 nucleotides read TGCAGTGCCAGACTCAGCGCAGTTGAGCAGTTCTTC. This gives the protein CSARLSAVEQFF.

The J gene is TRBJ2-3, the V gene TRBV5-1; 9 bases map to TRBD2. The CDR3 length is 15 residues. Germline V gene data show CDR1 as SGHRS and CDR2 as YFSETQ. Germline trimming cut 5 bases from V and 3 bases from J; bases unmatched to any gene: 7. DNA for the CDR3: TGCGCCAGCAGAGTAGCGGGAGACCGTACAGATACGCAGTATTTT. It codes for CASRVAGDRTDTQYF.